Listed here are 3 T cell receptor beta chains from one sample, sequenced in a study of neurological immune-mediated disorders. TCRdb processed the 5' RACE reads anew with MiXCR; each CDR3 protein has one entry. The profile shows 55,000 to 80,000 distinct CDR3 sequences, around 5.2% of them singletons. Sequenced sample: PBMCs. The receptors come from a woman between 45 and 60 years old with multiple sclerosis.

This clonotype was seen more than once but under ten times. The CDR3 is CASSSGPRETQYF. CDR3 DNA: TGTGCCAGCAGCTCAGGACCGAGGGAGACCCAGTACTTC. The chain has TRBV7-2 and TRBJ2-5; D unclear. V was cut by 4 bases and J by 5 bases, with 11 bases left in between. Germline CDR1 reads SGHTA; CDR2 reads FQGNSA. The CDR3 is 13 residues long.

This clonotype showed up many times. This chain joins TRBV20-1 and TRBJ1-6; D remains ambiguous. Trimming shortened V by 5 bases and J by 7 bases, and 12 bases separated the two germline ends. This CDR3 is built from 13 residues. Germline assignment: CDR1 DFQATT and CDR2 SNEGSKA (reference sequence). The CDR3 region is CSAFDGLNSPLHF. The CDR3 DNA follows: TGCAGTGCTTTCGACGGGCTAAATTCACCCCTCCACTTT.

Notes on this clonotype: Being one base from a much bigger clone, this may be a read error. The CDR3 loop is CASSYSQGVVTFF. The CDR3 DNA reads TGTGCCAGCAGTTACTCCCAGGGGGTAGTGACTTTCTTT. The rearrangement links TRBV6-5 to TRBJ1-1; the match to TRBD1 covers 7 bases. With 0 bases clipped from V and 12 bases from J, the junction kept 7 bases outside the gene matches. In germline, CDR1 is MNHEY, CDR2 SVGAGI. The CDR3 extends over 13 amino acids.